This T cell receptor (beta chain) was sequenced during a study of control samples from healthy donors and cancer patients. Germline V gene lookup returns CDR1 SEHNR and CDR2 FQNEAQ (reference sequence). The length of the CDR3 is 12 residues. V was cut by 5 bases and J by 5 bases, with 6 bases left in between. Produced via immunoSEQ multiplex PCR; TCRdb's table is partial and in-frame only. Of about 85,000 clones detected, approximately 91% appear once; the ten largest clones hold 6.5% to 8%. This sequence joins TRBV7-9 and TRBJ2-2; a weak D match, TRBD2 (5 bases). Sequencing was done on a sample of blood. This sequence was found in a woman between 55 and 75 years old in good health. DNA for the CDR3: TGTGCCAGCAGCAGAGGGACCGGGGAGCTGTTTTTT. Translated, it gives CASSRGTGELFF.